Each of the 12 T cell receptor beta chains below was sequenced from the same sample in a study of beta chain features in type 1 diabetes. Of the isolated RNA, all was reverse transcribed, and so the sequenced material was expressed TCRB transcripts. TCRdb's table, derived via immunoSEQ multiplex PCR, lists solely in-frame clones and lacks some. Altogether about 930,000 clones are present, under 20% being singletons, with the ten largest covering 0.02% to 0.03%. Sequencing was performed on naive CD4+ T cells from blood. These receptors came from a woman younger than 30 in good health.

This clone was detected a few times. This sample includes further DNA sequences coding for the same CDR3. The V and J genes are TRBV5-1 and TRBJ2-1; 9 bases fit TRBD2. Germline CDR1 reads SGHRS; CDR2 reads YFSETQ. Losses at the gene ends were 0 bases for V and 4 bases for J; bases not matched to a gene: 2. CDR3 length equals 15 residues. In DNA, the CDR3 is TGCGCCAGCAGCTTGGGACTAGCGGTTTACAATGAGCAGTTCTTC. The encoded protein is CASSLGLAVYNEQFF.

This rearrangement joins TRBV11-2 to TRBJ1-2; 7 bases are a match to TRBD1. V lost 5 bases and J lost 7; bases outside the gene matches: 13. From germline, CDR1 is SGHAT and CDR2 FQNNGV. This CDR3 is 15 amino acids long. The chain's CDR3 is CASSLYARDSPGYTF. The CDR3 DNA reads TGTGCCAGCAGCCTATACGCCAGGGACAGTCCTGGCTACACCTTC.

This clone was counted only a few times. The chain uses TRBV7-8 and TRBJ1-2; 9 nucleotides line up with TRBD1. The V segment lost 5 bases and the J segment 5 bases; nucleotides outside the gene matches: 6. Germline CDR1 SGHVS, CDR2 FQNEAQ. There are 14 residues in the CDR3. The CDR3 reads CASSNRQGVYGYTF. In DNA, the CDR3 is TGTGCCAGCAGCAATCGACAGGGGGTATATGGCTACACCTTC.

On this clone: This may stem from a read error, because a much larger clone lies one nucleotide away. Other DNA sequences in the same sample also yield this CDR3. DNA for the CDR3: TGTGCCAGTAGCGCCTCCTACGAGCAGTACTTC. This codes for CASSASYEQYF. The chain links TRBV28 to TRBJ2-7, with D tentatively TRBD2 (5 bases). CDR1 and CDR2 from the germline V gene are MDHEN and SYDVKM. The CDR3 contains 11 residues. The V gene lost 9 bases and the J gene lost 0 bases, with 6 bases spanning the gap. Filled out from reference TRBV28 and TRBJ2-7, the complete variable domain reads DVKVTQSSRYLVKRTGEKVFLECVQDMDHENMFWYRQDPGLGLRLIYFSYDVKMKEKGDIPEGYSVSREKKERFSLILESASTNQTSMYLCASSASYEQYFGPGTRLTVT.

This clone was seen more than once but under ten times. V and J are TRBV9 and TRBJ2-1; possibly TRBD1 or TRBD2 for D (6 bases each). This CDR3 has 13 amino acids. Trimming shortened V by 4 bases and J by 6 bases, and 11 bases separated the two germline ends. The germline gives CDR1 SGDLS, CDR2 YYNGEE. The CDR3 DNA reads TGTGCCAGCAGCCCCGGGGGCCCCAATGAGCAGTTCTTC. Translating gives CASSPGGPNEQFF.

The rearrangement uses TRBV14 and TRBJ2-1, with D unresolved. Germline values: CDR1 SGHDN, CDR2 FVKESK. This CDR3 has 13 residues. V was cut by 3 bases and J by 0 bases, with 3 bases left in between. Here the CDR3 DNA reads TGTGCCAGCAGCCAGGCCTCCTACAATGAGCAGTTCTTC. Its translation is CASSQASYNEQFF.

The chain uses TRBV28 and TRBJ2-3; D is unresolved. Germline V gives CDR1 MDHEN, CDR2 SYDVKM. The V and J ends lost 8 bases and 1 base respectively, with 13 bases between them. CDR3 length equals 14 residues. CDR3 nucleotide sequence: TGTGCCAGCCGCTTAAGTATGGGCACAGATACGCAGTATTTT. It is translated as CASRLSMGTDTQYF.

The chain couples TRBV28 to TRBJ1-4; 7 bases agree with TRBD1. V lost 4 bases, J lost 6 bases, and 8 bases stayed unmatched. The CDR3 length is 15 residues. Germline loops: CDR1 MDHEN, CDR2 SYDVKM. CDR3 in amino acids: CASSSLEGAYEKLFF. The DNA of the CDR3 is TGTGCCAGCAGTTCTTTGGAGGGGGCGTATGAAAAACTGTTTTTT.

This clone occurred a few times. The V gene is TRBV29-1, the J gene TRBJ2-5; D gene uncertain. Germline V gene sequence: CDR1 SQVTM, CDR2 ANQGSEA. The V end lost 7 bases, the J end lost 4 bases, and 7 bases lay between the germline ends. This CDR3 region has 10 residues. For the CDR3, the DNA is TGCAGCGCCAAGGGAGAGACCCAGTACTTC. Its protein product is CSAKGETQYF.

The rearrangement joins TRBV29-1 to TRBJ2-1; D perhaps matches TRBD1 (5 bases). With 5 bases removed from V and 3 bases from J, the gap between germline ends came to 5 bases. Germline V lookup: CDR1 SQVTM, CDR2 ANQGSEA. CDR3 length equals 11 residues. CDR3 sequence: CSVTGYNEQFF. DNA for the CDR3: TGCAGCGTTACAGGCTACAATGAGCAGTTCTTC.

A remark on this clone: The same CDR3 arises from other DNA sequences in this sample as well. The rearrangement links TRBV7-9 to TRBJ1-3; D is ambiguous. This CDR3 is 11 amino acids long. Per the germline V gene, CDR1 is SEHNR and CDR2 is FQNEAQ (reference sequence). V was trimmed by 5 bases and J by 4 bases, leaving 3 bases between them. Here the CDR3 DNA reads TGTGCCAGCAGCCCCGGAAACACCATATATTTT. This encodes CASSPGNTIYF.

V is TRBV15 and J is TRBJ2-7, with TRBD2 matching 10 bases. The CDR3 is 16 amino acids. Germline values: CDR1 LNHNV, CDR2 YYDKDF (reference sequence). J gave up 3 bases and V 0 bases, and 5 bases lay outside the gene matches. CDR3 in DNA: TGTGCCACCAGCAGAGATTTCTCTAGCGGGAGCTACGAGCAGTACTTC. It yields the protein CATSRDFSSGSYEQYF.